These 2 T cell receptor beta chains originate from one sample sequenced in a study of post-analysis software for immune sequencing data. These receptors' targets are unknown. Included in the TCR beta cDNA libraries were unique molecular identifiers. MiXCR, applied by TCRdb to the PCR reads, yields one record per CDR3 protein. Counted here are fewer than 700,000 distinct CDR3 sequences, 40% to 50% occurring once; the ten biggest clones make up approximately 1.7%. Regarding the study as a whole: Four or five TRBV segments, TRBV5-6, TRBV5-1 and TRBV20-1 among them, were found more frequent in patients than controls.

Sequencing was carried out using blood. The source is a girl under 18 with multiple sclerosis.

This chain links TRBV20-1 with TRBJ1-5, with TRBD1 as a possible D gene (6 bases). The V gene's germline CDR1 is DFQATT and CDR2 SNEGSKA (reference sequence). The CDR3 covers 14 residues. Deletions cut 5 bases from V and 5 bases from J, with 16 bases between. For the CDR3, the DNA is TGCAGTGCTCTAGGGGGAGGAAAGGATCAGCCCCAGCATTTT. Its translation: CSALGGGKDQPQHF.

The rearrangement uses TRBV12-3 or TRBV12-4 and TRBJ2-3; D perhaps matches TRBD2 (6 bases). CDR3 size: 17 residues. Trimming pared 6 bases from V and 2 bases from J, leaving 21 bases between. CDR3 DNA sequence: TGTGCCAGCAGCTCTTCCGGACTACCCTCTAACACAGATACGCAGTATTTT. It translates to CASSSSGLPSNTDTQYF.